Shown below are 13 T cell receptor beta chains from a single sample sequenced in a study of blood T cell repertoires in COVID-19. Sequenced by immunoSEQ multiplex PCR; TCRdb stores in-frame clones only, minus some. The data contain approximately 280,000 clones, under 90% of them singletons. What was sequenced was peripheral blood. Receptors were obtained from a man aged 45 to 65 with acute or convalescent COVID-19.

V gene TRBV19 combines with J gene TRBJ1-6; a possible D gene is TRBD1 (5 bases). The CDR3 is made up of 14 amino acids. V lost 2 bases, J lost 9 bases, and 11 bases lay in between. Germline V gene sequence: CDR1 LNHDA, CDR2 SQIVND (reference sequence). The CDR3 bases are TGTGCCAGTAGTATAATGGGCAGGGTTTCACCCCTCCACTTT. Residues: CASSIMGRVSPLHF.

The chain couples TRBV29-1 to TRBJ2-2; 7 bases map to TRBD1. V gave up 3 bases and J gave up 7 bases; unmatched junction bases: 14. There are 16 residues in the CDR3. The V gene's germline CDR1 is SQVTM and CDR2 ANQGSEA. The CDR3 DNA reads TGCAGCGTTGACACCAGGGGGACACAGGGGATCGGGGAGCTGTTTTTT. It translates to CSVDTRGTQGIGELFF.

The chain uses TRBV19 and TRBJ2-3; 10 bases line up with TRBD2. With 3 bases clipped from V and 2 bases from J, the junction kept 11 bases outside the gene matches. Per germline, CDR1 LNHDA and CDR2 SQIVND (reference sequence). This CDR3 region has 18 residues. CDR3 loop: CASSMVPLAGDLTDTQYF. In nucleotides, the CDR3 is TGTGCCAGTAGTATGGTACCCCTAGCGGGGGACCTCACAGATACGCAGTATTTT.

This chain links TRBV5-5 with TRBJ2-7, with TRBD1 matching 12 bases. Germline-derived CDR1 and CDR2 are SGHKS and YYEKEE (reference sequence). The CDR3 has 14 residues. The V gene end was trimmed by 2 bases and the J gene end by 9 bases; junction bases not matched to a gene: 6. CDR3 region: CASSFGTGGGVQYF. Here the CDR3 DNA reads TGTGCCAGCAGCTTCGGGACAGGGGGCGGCGTGCAGTACTTC.

The table lists this clone with a count of one. The chain links TRBV7-5 to TRBJ2-1; the table calls TRBD2, which could not be checked here. TRBV7-5 is a pseudogene segment. The CDR3 length is 18 residues. For the CDR3, the DNA is TGTGCCAGAAGCTTAGCGGGGTTTACCGGCGGCTCCTACAATGAGCAGTTCTTC. Its protein is CARSLAGFTGGSYNEQFF.

The chain joins TRBV5-4 to TRBJ2-7; 9 nucleotides agree with TRBD1. Trimming at V came to 0 bases and at J to 2 bases, leaving 6 bases not matched to a gene. Looked up from germline, CDR1 is SGHNT and CDR2 is YYREEE (reference sequence). The CDR3 totals 16 residues. This chain's CDR3 is CASSLAGTGSTYEQYF. In DNA, the CDR3 is TGTGCCAGCAGCTTGGCCGGGACAGGGTCGACCTACGAGCAGTACTTC.

The chain carries TRBV19 and TRBJ2-2; the match to TRBD1 covers 8 bases. Germline CDR1 LNHDA, CDR2 SQIVND (reference sequence). With 6 bases clipped from V and 11 bases from J, the junction kept 11 bases outside the gene matches. This CDR3 contains 14 residues. The CDR3 protein is CASRGSGGWRELFF. In nucleotides, the CDR3 is TGTGCCAGTAGAGGGTCAGGGGGCTGGAGAGAGCTGTTTTTT.

The chain has TRBV10-3 and TRBJ1-2; TRBD1 matches at 9 bases. This CDR3 is built from 14 residues. Germline-derived CDR1 and CDR2 are ENHRY and SYGVKD. With V trimmed by 4 bases and J by 7 bases, 7 bases remained unmatched. The CDR3 bases are TGTGCCATCAGTGTTGGACAGGGGCAGGCTGGCTACACCTTC. Its translation is CAISVGQGQAGYTF.

J is TRBJ2-5 and V is TRBV2; perhaps TRBD1 as D (6 bases). V was pared by 1 base and J by 6 bases, with 15 bases between. Germline loops: CDR1 SNHLY, CDR2 FYNNEI. This CDR3 is built from 15 residues. This CDR3 is CASSEGTESFQTQYF. The CDR3 region has the DNA TGTGCCAGCAGTGAAGGGACAGAATCTTTTCAGACCCAGTACTTC.

The chain joins TRBV4-2 to TRBJ2-1; TRBD2 aligns across 11 bases. The CDR3 length is 17 residues. Germline CDR1 is LGHNA and CDR2 is YNFKEQ. J gave up 2 bases and V 4 bases, and 7 bases lay outside the gene matches. CDR3 region: CASSPYTSGGTYNEQFF. The CDR3, as DNA: TGTGCCAGCAGCCCCTACACTAGCGGGGGAACCTACAATGAGCAGTTCTTC.

This chain joins TRBV3-1 (or the pseudogene TRBV3-2) and TRBJ2-1; 7 nucleotides match TRBD2. The CDR3 consists of 15 residues. Trimming at V came to 1 base and at J to 1 base, leaving 1 base not matched to a gene. Looked up from germline, CDR1 is LGHDT and CDR2 is YNNKEL (reference sequence). The CDR3 loop is CASSQVRGSYNEQFF. CDR3 DNA: TGTGCCAGCAGCCAAGTGCGGGGGTCCTACAATGAGCAGTTCTTC.

The gene calls are TRBV4-1 and TRBJ2-2; D might be TRBD2 (6 bases). The germline CDR1 and CDR2 sequences are MGHRA and YSYEKL. The ends were cut back, 4 bases at V and 7 bases at J, with 7 bases in the middle. The CDR3 loop spans 12 amino acids. CDR3 bases: TGCGCCAGCAGCCGGGGAGGCGGGGAGCTGTTTTTT. It codes for CASSRGGGELFF.

This clone has just one count. V usage is TRBV5-1 and J usage is TRBJ2-6; 10 nucleotides match TRBD1. J was trimmed by 0 bases and V by 3 bases; bases with no gene match: 3. This CDR3 spans 17 amino acids. Per the germline V gene, CDR1 is SGHRS and CDR2 is YFSETQ. DNA for the CDR3: TGCGCCAGCAGCTCAGGGACAGGGGCCTCTGGGGCCAACGTCCTGACTTTC. Translation: CASSSGTGASGANVLTF.